This paragraph reports one T cell receptor beta chain. The clone's antigen remains unknown. No base qualities exist here, and no much larger clone lies one base off it. The entry originates in a study of cytotoxic CD8 clonotypes in ibrutinib-treated CLL (dated by TCRdb to about 2021). About the study as a whole: The cohort included about 15 treatment-naive and about a dozen relapsed/refractory patients; roughly 17 were IGHV unmutated. Response samples were obtained after a median of 12 months of treatment, with a range of roughly 6 to 40 months. Cryopreserved peripheral blood mononuclear cells were obtained prior to treatment, at the time of response, and at either disease progression or sustained remission. All remission and progressive disease samples were collected while patients were still receiving ibrutinib. An average of around 250,000 productive templates and some 100,000 productive rearrangements was obtained per sample. Longitudinal samples were available for about 30% of the 86 trial participants. Responses were partial in 25 or so patients and complete in 2; after median around 72 months follow-up, about 14 stayed in remission and roughly twelve progressed. The investigation overall reported the following: At baseline, clonality was higher than in age-matched healthy donors and showed a strong correlation with circulating CD8+ T-cell counts. Clonality rose at ibrutinib response, remained stable during sustained remission, and dropped back toward baseline at progression. Public clonotypes were rare and either contracted or stayed stable during treatment, and the rise in clonality at ibrutinib response reflected the expansion of private clonotypes. Lymph node repertoires were not examined, and the timing of sampling was not matched between patients in sustained remission and those whose disease progressed.

A MiSeq instrument was used for deep resolution sequencing, which targeted depths ranging from 1 in 1 million up to 1 in 200,000 T cells, with coverage averaging 10x for each clonotype. TCR beta libraries were generated with the immunoSEQ hsTCRB Kit. The paper's data handling went like this. ImmunoSEQ Data Assistant and ImmunoSEQ Analyzer were used for data analysis, and V, D and J genes were assigned according to IMGT definitions. Clonality, which ranges from 0 to 1, was calculated as one minus the normalized Shannon entropy of productive rearrangement frequencies. Only overrepresented clonotypes making up at least 0.05% of each patient's repertoire were included in the public clonotype analysis. Around 13 age-matched healthy donor repertoires from immuneACCESS were used as controls for clonality. TCRdb carries this immuneACCESS record with in-frame sequences only. Its versions omit some clonotypes, under half of them owing to an unresolved V gene in the studies checked, with the rest unexplained. Clone size and the V and J calls come from that table; the DNA yielded D and trimming. The sample profile shows under 150,000 clones; approximately 90% of them were found once. Of the sample, approximately 11% falls within the top ten clones.

The time point label on this specimen signifies: eleven to twelve months on ibrutinib. For TCR beta library preparation, 1.5 to 2.5 micrograms of genomic DNA were extracted from the cryopreserved PBMCs. High-throughput TCR beta sequencing was performed on longitudinal blood samples from CLL patients receiving ibrutinib monotherapy. The patients took part in an open-label, single-center phase 2 trial of ibrutinib monotherapy. The starting material was PBMCs, obtained after 12 months of ibrutinib treatment. The clonotype was recovered from a human donor with chronic lymphocytic leukemia.

In nucleotides, the sequence is TGTGCCAGTAGTATTGGACCGGGACAGAACACTGAAGCTTTCTTT. Translated, it reads CASSIGPGQNTEAFF. The V and J segments used are TRBV19 and TRBJ1-1, with TRBD1 tentatively as D gene (6 bases match). CDR1 LNHDA and CDR2 SQIVND were looked up in the germline V gene (reference sequence). Between the V and J ends, shortened by 3 bases and 1 base respectively, the junction contains 12 bases. Spanning cysteine to phenylalanine, the CDR3 consists of 15 amino acids. CDR3 DNA only is kept here, 45 bases in frame from base 1. Reference TRBV19 and TRBJ1-1 proteins supply the regions before and after the CDR3; the full variable domain is: DGGITQSPKYLFRKEGQNVTLSCEQNLNHDAMYWYRQDPGQGLRLIYYSQIVNDFQKGDIAEGYSVSREKKESFPLTVTSAQKNPTAFYLCASSIGPGQNTEAFFGQGTRLTVV.